The entry below gives a single T cell receptor beta chain sequence along with its context. This entry is derived from a study of blood T cell repertoires in COVID-19. Seattle patient enrollment occurred during active infection, with longitudinal follow-up thereafter. The V gene's germline CDR1 is MNHEY and CDR2 SMNVEV (reference sequence). There are 15 residues in the CDR3. V was trimmed by 2 bases and J by 2 bases, leaving 13 bases between them. Profiling relied on immunoSEQ multiplex PCR, and the TCRdb table lists in-frame clones only, not all of them. The repertoire holds about 160,000 clones, about 90% seen once, with about 5.3% in the top ten.

Sequences were obtained from peripheral blood. J is TRBJ2-7 and V is TRBV27, with a possible D match to TRBD1 (6 bases). This TCR came from a man younger than 40 with COVID-19, enrolled during active disease. The CDR3 region has the DNA TGTGCCAGCAGTTTACAACAGGGTAGCCCCTACGAGCAGTACTTC. Translation: CASSLQQGSPYEQYF.